Presented here are 19 T cell receptor beta chains from one specimen sequenced in a study of T cell clonality in common variable immunodeficiency. Using immunoSEQ multiplex PCR, the repertoire was profiled, and TCRdb retains in-frame clones only, with some absent. The sample has tens of thousands of clones, none seen only once; the top ten hold 3.5% to 4.5%. What was sequenced was peripheral blood mononuclear cells. Receptors were obtained from a person between 18 and 75 years old in good health.

This clone showed up just a few times. One junction end disagrees with the germline gene, perhaps due to a read error. The sequenced fragment ends 3 residues before the CDR3 boundary, so the rest is inferred from the germline J gene. This same CDR3 is encoded by further DNA sequences in the sample. The genes are TRBV19 and TRBJ1-1; 10 positions agree with TRBD1. Germline assignment: CDR1 LNHDA and CDR2 SQIVND (reference sequence). The CDR3 loop spans 16 amino acids. Partial CDR3 DNA: TGTGCCAGTAGTGATTTCACCGGGACAGGGGAAACTGAG. Encoded protein: CASSDFTGTGETE. Given in full, the CDR3 is CASSDFTGTGETEAFF.

This clone was counted many times. The CDR3 end lies 3 residues beyond the end of the read and is filled in from the germline J gene. The V gene is TRBV18, the J gene TRBJ2-3; the D gene is possibly TRBD2 (6 bases). V dropped 3 bases and J dropped 4 bases, with 8 bases sitting between them. Germline CDR1 reads KGHSH; CDR2 reads LQKENI. The CDR3 covers 13 residues. CDR3 DNA, as far as it was read: TGTGCCAGCTCACCGGGGGGTCCAGATACG. Translation: CASSPGGPDT. Given in full, the CDR3 is CASSPGGPDTQYF.

This clone was seen more than once but under ten times. The CDR3 end falls 3 residues outside the read, so it is completed with the germline J gene. This rearrangement joins TRBV2 to TRBJ2-7; D gene uncertain. The CDR3 has 13 amino acids. Germline CDR1 and CDR2: SNHLY and FYNNEI. V was trimmed by 3 bases and J by 4 bases, leaving 10 bases between them. The part of the CDR3 DNA that was read is TGTGCCAGCAGTGATACCGGTAATTACGAG. This sequence encodes CASSDTGNYE. In full, the CDR3 reads CASSDTGNYEQYF.

This clone was counted ten times or more. The CDR3 goes on 3 residues after the read ends, and that part is filled in from the germline J gene. The chain combines TRBV18 with TRBJ1-5, with TRBD1 matching over 8 bases. The CDR3 runs 15 residues. Per the germline V gene, CDR1 is KGHSH and CDR2 is LQKENI. V lost 8 bases, J lost 5 bases, and 11 bases stayed unmatched. Partial CDR3 DNA: TGTGCCAGCACTAACGGACAGGGAACAGATCAGCCC. Translating gives CASTNGQGTDQP. In full, the CDR3 is CASTNGQGTDQPQHF.

This clone occurred many times. Read sequence stops 3 residues before the CDR3 end, and the germline J gene provides the missing end. V usage is TRBV20-1 and J usage is TRBJ1-1; 7 bases are a match to TRBD1. The V segment lost 0 bases and the J segment 0 bases; nucleotides outside the gene matches: 4. The CDR3 covers 15 residues. CDR1 is DFQATT, CDR2 SNEGSKA, per germline (reference sequence). The sequenced CDR3 bases are TGCAGTGCTAGAGAAGGACAGGTTATGAACACTGAA. Translation: CSAREGQVMNTE. The whole CDR3 protein is CSAREGQVMNTEAFF.

This clone was counted at least ten times. The CDR3 end is not reached by the read, which stops 3 residues before it; the germline J gene fills it in. The chain combines TRBV18 with TRBJ1-2; 10 nucleotides agree with TRBD1. This CDR3 has 14 amino acids. With 6 bases clipped from V and 4 bases from J, the junction kept 5 bases outside the gene matches. Germline CDR1 is KGHSH and CDR2 is LQKENI. CDR3 amino acids: CASSSGQGSYGYTF. The part of the CDR3 DNA that was read is TGTGCCAGCTCCTCGGGACAGGGGAGCTATGGC.

This clone has ten or more counts. Read data end 3 residues before the CDR3 end; the end is taken from the germline J gene. The chain links TRBV19 to TRBJ2-3; 8 bases agree with TRBD2. The germline CDR1 and CDR2 sequences are LNHDA and SQIVND (reference sequence). V lost 5 bases to trimming and J lost 0 bases; unmatched junction nucleotides: 10. This CDR3 has 17 residues. The part of the CDR3 DNA that was read is TGTGCCAGTAGTTCCACCGCGGGAGGCCGAAGCACAGATACG. Its protein is CASSSTAGGRSTDT. In full, the CDR3 reads CASSSTAGGRSTDTQYF.

This clone was counted ten times or more. The read ends 3 residues shy of where the CDR3 ends; the end is completed using the germline J gene. The J gene is TRBJ2-3, the V gene TRBV30; weak D call: TRBD1 (5 bases). Germline lookup yields CDR1 GTSNPN and CDR2 SVGIG (reference sequence). The CDR3 sequence is 13 residues long. Here the CDR3 reads CAWSVHRTPAQYF. The CDR3 bases that were read are TGTGCCTGGAGTGTACACCGGACACCCGCG.

This clone came up many times. The read stops 3 residues short of the end of the CDR3; the missing end is completed from the germline J gene. The chain is built from TRBV29-1 and TRBJ1-1; D is unresolved. CDR1 is SQVTM, CDR2 ANQGSEA, per germline. V was clipped by 0 bases and J by 1 base, with 15 bases between them. The CDR3 length is 16 residues. CDR3 bases read: TGCAGCGTTGAAGATCGTCTACAGAAATCGAACACTGAA. Amino acids: CSVEDRLQKSNTE. The whole CDR3 reads CSVEDRLQKSNTEAFF.

The table lists this clone with many counts. The read gets to within 3 residues of the CDR3 end, and the germline J gene fills in the rest. The rearrangement links TRBV20-1 to TRBJ1-3, with 9 bases aligning to TRBD1. This CDR3 is 14 amino acids long. CDR1 and CDR2 (germline): DFQATT, SNEGSKA (reference sequence). The CDR3 spells CGTGKDVPGNTIYF. Partial CDR3 DNA: TGCGGGACAGGGAAGGATGTGCCTGGAAACACC.

This clone appeared a few times. The missing CDR3 end, 3 residues past where the read stops, is filled in from the germline J gene. V is TRBV7-8 and J is TRBJ1-1; 9 bases are shared with TRBD1. This CDR3 has 15 residues. J gave up 3 bases and V 4 bases, and 6 bases lay outside the gene matches. Germline V lookup: CDR1 SGHVS, CDR2 FQNEAQ. CDR3 DNA, as far as it was read: TGTGCCAGCAGCTCTTACAGGGGGCGAGACACTGAA. Amino acids: CASSSYRGRDTE. The full CDR3 sequence reads CASSSYRGRDTEAFF.

This clone was observed a handful of times. From the germline J gene comes the end of the CDR3, since the read stops 3 residues before it. The rearrangement joins TRBV19 to TRBJ1-2; TRBD1 is a possible D gene (5 bases). The CDR3 length is 15 residues. Germline V CDR1 and CDR2: LNHDA, SQIVND (reference sequence). The DNA read from the CDR3 is TGTGCCAGTTGGGACTCTAGCTCCCCCTACAATGAC. As protein: CASWDSSSPYND. The whole CDR3 region reads CASWDSSSPYNDYTF.

This clone was counted at least ten times. The observed sequence ends 3 residues before the CDR3 terminus, with the missing tail filled in from the germline J gene. The chain carries TRBV5-1 and TRBJ2-2; 10 nucleotides align to TRBD2. The CDR3 contains 18 residues. CDR1 and CDR2 (germline): SGHRS, YFSETQ. The V gene end was trimmed by 4 bases and the J gene end by 4 bases; junction bases not matched to a gene: 13. Partial CDR3 DNA: TGCGCCAGCAGCAGAGGCCCTAGCGGGAGTGGGAGCACCGGGGAG. It encodes CASSRGPSGSGSTGE. The whole CDR3 region reads CASSRGPSGSGSTGELFF.

This clone showed up just a few times. The read ends 3 residues shy of where the CDR3 ends; the end is completed using the germline J gene. The chain recombines TRBV19 with TRBJ1-2; 7 nucleotides line up with TRBD1. This CDR3 region has 14 residues. Per the germline V gene, CDR1 is LNHDA and CDR2 is SQIVND (reference sequence). The CDR3 is CASTQDRVYNDYTF. CDR3 DNA, as far as it was read: TGTGCCAGTACACAAGACAGGGTATACAATGAC.

This clone appeared many times. The CDR3 goes on 3 residues after the read ends, and that part is filled in from the germline J gene. The chain recombines TRBV11-2 with TRBJ1-1; no reliable D call. Germline V CDR1 and CDR2: SGHAT, FQNNGV. CDR3 length: 12 residues. The CDR3 bases that were read are TGTGCCAGCAGCTTAGTAGCTTCCGAA. This translates into CASSLVASE. From start to end, the CDR3 is CASSLVASEAFF.

This clone has ten or more counts. The read terminates 3 residues ahead of where the CDR3 ends, so the germline J gene completes it. The chain links TRBV2 to TRBJ2-7; a possible D gene is TRBD1 (5 bases). Germline loops: CDR1 SNHLY, CDR2 FYNNEI. V was clipped by 7 bases and J by 0 bases, with 13 bases between them. The CDR3 length is 14 residues. The CDR3 is CASTQEQGSYEQYF. The DNA read from the CDR3 is TGTGCCAGCACCCAGGAGCAGGGCTCCTACGAG. Using reference TRBV2 and TRBJ2-7 for the parts outside the CDR3, the full variable domain is EPEVTQTPSHQVTQMGQEVILRCVPISNHLYFYWYRQILGQKVEFLVSFYNNEISEKSEIFDDQFSVERPDGSNFTLKIRSTKLEDSAMYFCASTQEQGSYEQYFGPGTRLTVT.

This clone has ten or more counts. Read coverage stops 3 residues before the CDR3 terminus; the germline J gene supplies the remainder. The chain uses TRBV7-2 and TRBJ1-2; D possibly corresponds to TRBD1 (6 bases). Germline V gene lookup returns CDR1 SGHTA and CDR2 FQGNSA. This CDR3 has 14 residues. CDR3 sequence reads: CASSQSGHPEGYTF. Incomplete CDR3 DNA: TGTGCCAGCAGCCAATCGGGACACCCAGAGGGC.

There are a few counts of this clone. Sequence at one end of the junction differs from germline and may be a read error. The sequenced fragment ends 3 residues before the CDR3 boundary, so the rest is inferred from the germline J gene. This sample also contains other DNA sequences that code for the same CDR3. The chain links TRBV7-9 to TRBJ1-3; D not certain. The length of the CDR3 is 14 residues. CDR1 is SEHNR and CDR2 is FQNEAQ in the germline V gene (reference sequence). CDR3 protein: CASSRLRAGNTIYF. Incomplete CDR3 DNA: TGTGCCAGCAGCCGACTCCGGGCGGGAAACACT.

This clone was counted a few times. The read stops 3 residues short of the end of the CDR3; the missing end is completed from the germline J gene. The chain combines TRBV7-2 with TRBJ1-5, with D perhaps TRBD1 (6 bases). This CDR3 comprises 14 residues. Trimming took 4 bases from V and 7 from J, leaving 14 bases between them. From germline, CDR1 is SGHTA and CDR2 FQGNSA. The CDR3 loop reads CASSSTGSWQPQHF. The sequenced CDR3 bases are TGTGCCAGCAGCTCCACAGGGAGCTGGCAGCCC.